These 10 T cell receptor beta chains were all obtained from the same sample, sequenced in a study of blood T cell repertoires in COVID-19. Some clones are missing from TCRdb's copy, which holds only in-frame ones; the method was immunoSEQ multiplex PCR. Of about 94,000 clones detected, about four fifths appear once; the ten largest clones hold approximately 6.8%. The specimen sequenced was peripheral blood. Every receptor here comes from a man in his 60s with acute or convalescent COVID-19.

V is TRBV19 and J is TRBJ2-3; tentative D call: TRBD2 (7 bases). Germline V gives CDR1 LNHDA, CDR2 SQIVND (reference sequence). The CDR3 is 12 residues long. V gave up 11 bases and J gave up 5 bases, with 14 bases separating them. The CDR3 spells CASRGGLDTQYF. CDR3 bases: TGTGCCTCAAGGGGGGGGTTAGATACGCAGTATTTT.

This chain links TRBV6-2 or TRBV6-3 with TRBJ2-4, with TRBD1 matching over 10 bases. There are 15 residues in the CDR3. In germline, CDR1 is MNHEY, CDR2 SVGEGT. V trimming: 2 bases; J trimming: 6 bases; junction bases outside the gene matches: 4. CDR3 loop: CASSYTTGGSNIQYF. In DNA form, the CDR3 reads TGTGCCAGCAGTTACACGACAGGGGGCTCAAACATTCAGTACTTC.

The chain employs TRBV11-3 and TRBJ2-7; TRBD2 matches at 8 bases. This CDR3 has 15 amino acids. Germline V lookup: CDR1 SGHNT, CDR2 YENEEA. Trimming took 0 bases from V and 5 from J; bases not matched to a gene: 6. CDR3 region: CASSLEGGGSDEQYF. CDR3 sequence (DNA): TGTGCCAGCAGCTTAGAAGGCGGGGGGTCAGACGAGCAGTACTTC. Using reference TRBV11-3 and TRBJ2-7 for the parts outside the CDR3, the full variable domain is EAGVVQSPRYKIIEKKQPVAFWCNPISGHNTLYWYLQNLGQGPELLIRYENEEAVDDSQLPKDRFSAERLKGVDSTLKIQPAELGDSAVYLCASSLEGGGSDEQYFGPGTRLTVT.

This clone is a singleton in its sample. J is TRBJ2-7 and V is TRBV2; D is possibly TRBD2 (5 bases). The germline V and J ends were trimmed by 2 bases and 9 bases, with 14 bases remaining between them. The CDR3 contains 13 residues. The germline V gene has CDR1 SNHLY and CDR2 FYNNEI. CDR3 loop: CASSESIGIGQYF. The CDR3 DNA reads TGTGCCAGCAGTGAAAGCATCGGGATCGGGCAGTACTTC.

This rearrangement joins TRBV11-1 to TRBJ1-1; D call uncertain. The CDR3 is 15 residues long. Trimming pared 4 bases from V and 1 base from J, leaving 13 bases between. The V gene's germline CDR1 is SGHAT and CDR2 FQDESV (reference sequence). CDR3 nucleotide sequence: TGTGCCAGCAGCTCTCTGAACGAGAGGAACACTGAAGCTTTCTTT. Amino acid sequence: CASSSLNERNTEAFF.

The chain employs TRBV28 and TRBJ2-7; 7 bases agree with TRBD1. This CDR3 comprises 13 residues. Losses at the gene ends were 5 bases for V and 4 bases for J; bases not matched to a gene: 5. CDR1 MDHEN and CDR2 SYDVKM come from the germline V gene. DNA of the CDR3: TGTGCCAGCAGTCGGACAGGCTCGTACGAGCAGTACTTC. This sequence encodes CASSRTGSYEQYF.

The chain employs TRBV11-2 and TRBJ1-1; 8 nucleotides match TRBD1. The CDR3 contains 17 residues. The V gene end was trimmed by 7 bases and the J gene end by 5 bases; junction bases not matched to a gene: 18. The V gene's germline CDR1 is SGHAT and CDR2 FQNNGV. DNA for the CDR3: TGTGCCAGCAACCCTACCAGGACAGGGTGGGGTCAGACTGAAGCTTTCTTT. Protein: CASNPTRTGWGQTEAFF.

The chain is built from TRBV5-4 and TRBJ2-1; 10 positions match TRBD1. The CDR3 contains 15 residues. Trimming cost V 1 base and J 9 bases; bases outside gene matches: 7. CDR1 and CDR2 (germline): SGHNT, YYREEE (reference sequence). Here the CDR3 DNA reads TGTGCCAGCAGCTTGAGACGGGACAGGGGCGGTGAGCAGTTCTTC. Its translation is CASSLRRDRGGEQFF. The whole variable domain, remainder taken from reference TRBV5-4 and TRBJ2-1, is ETGVTQSPTHLIKTRGQQVTLRCSSQSGHNTVSWYQQALGQGPQFIFQYYREEENGRGNFPPRFSGLQFPNYSSELNVNALELDDSALYLCASSLRRDRGGEQFFGPGTRLTVL.

The chain uses TRBV9 and TRBJ2-7; TRBD1 agrees at 7 bases. V shed 1 base, J shed 5 bases, and the junction held 6 bases outside the gene matches. Germline V gene data show CDR1 as SGDLS and CDR2 as YYNGEE. This CDR3 is built from 14 residues. CDR3 in DNA: TGTGCCAGCAGCGTACAGCCAGGGGGAAACGAGCAGTACTTC. It is translated as CASSVQPGGNEQYF.

The CDR3 spells CASSSSFRDNFYGYTF. CDR3 coding DNA: TGTGCCAGCAGTTCTTCCTTCCGGGACAATTTTTATGGCTACACCTTC. J is TRBJ1-2 and V is TRBV28; perhaps TRBD1 as D (6 bases). V was cut by 4 bases and J by 5 bases, with 20 bases left in between. The CDR3 contains 16 residues. Germline CDR1 and CDR2: MDHEN and SYDVKM.